This TCR beta chain was documented in a study of cytomegalovirus exposure and HLA in healthy donors. V lost 5 bases to trimming and J lost 4 bases, with 11 bases between them. In germline, CDR1 is SGHAT, CDR2 FQNNGV. This CDR3 comprises 14 residues. PCR employed 60 Vbeta and 13 Jbeta primers. TCRdb keeps only in-frame clones here, not all; method: immunoSEQ multiplex PCR. This table holds some 190,000 clones, about four fifths found once. The clonotype originates from a woman under 40 in good health and CMV-seronegative. Material: PBMCs. The chain recombines TRBV11-2 with TRBJ1-4; D may be TRBD1 (6 bases). The CDR3 nucleotides are TGTGCCAGCAGCCTAGGACAGAATAATGAAAAACTGTTTTTT. It translates to CASSLGQNNEKLFF.